This T cell receptor beta chain derives from a study of control samples from healthy donors and cancer patients. This CDR3 comprises 17 residues. Germline lookup yields CDR1 LNHDA and CDR2 SQIVND (reference sequence). Trimming cost V 5 bases and J 5 bases; bases outside gene matches: 12. The data were produced by immunoSEQ multiplex PCR, yet TCRdb's version contains in-frame clones alone and is incomplete. Here the sample spans fewer than 45,000 clones, 85% to 95% being singletons. This sequence originates from a woman aged 40 to 50 with head and neck cancer. The chain is built from TRBV19 and TRBJ2-1; 10 bases line up with TRBD2. Source material: PBMCs. CDR3: CASSDKTGLAEDNEQFF. The CDR3 bases are TGTGCCAGTAGTGATAAGACCGGACTAGCGGAGGACAATGAGCAGTTCTTC.